The present TCR beta chain was sequenced within a study of blood T cell repertoires in COVID-19. The overall study: T cells, B-cell-depleted T cells, or PBMCs supplied cDNA or gDNA.

Original processing methods: Reference gene primer amplification in the assay estimated nucleated cell counts. Assay used: immunoSEQ multiplex PCR; TCRdb lists only in-frame clones, some missing. Clone size and the V and J calls come from that table; the DNA yielded D and trimming. This repertoire shows 130,000 to 150,000 clones, 80% to 85% found once; its top ten account for 30% to 45%. Input material: peripheral blood. The clonotype comes from a human donor in a cohort sampled during active COVID-19.

CDR3 region: CASSFRDSPKKFF. CDR3 sequence (DNA): TGTGCCAGCAGTTTCCGGGACAGCCCGAAGAAGTTCTTC. The gene calls are TRBV28 and TRBJ2-1; 7 bases match TRBD1. CDR1 is MDHEN, CDR2 SYDVKM, per germline. This CDR3 is built from 13 residues. V shed 3 bases and J 14 bases; nucleotides not matched to a gene: 10.